This entry describes one T cell receptor beta chain. This sample was included in a study of blood T cell repertoires in COVID-19. Study summary: Both acute and convalescent COVID-19 samples were obtained from the United States, Italy and Spain.

Germline V CDR1 and CDR2: SGHNT, YENEEA. V was pared by 5 bases and J by 3 bases, with 4 bases of the junction left unmatched. CDR3 size: 14 residues. In the authors' methods: Reference gene primer amplification gave nucleated cell count estimates. Sequencing was performed with immunoSEQ multiplex PCR; in TCRdb, only in-frame clones are kept and a portion is missing. From that table come the V and J calls and clone size; the DNA was used to work out D and trimming. The table records 120,000 or so clones, over 60% of them present only once. The rearrangement links TRBV11-3 to TRBJ2-7; TRBD1 agrees at 10 bases. What was sequenced was peripheral blood. The receptor was derived from a human donor in a cohort sampled during active COVID-19. The CDR3 region is CASSTRTGGYEQYF. The CDR3 nucleotides read TGTGCCAGCAGCACCCGGACAGGGGGCTACGAGCAGTACTTC.